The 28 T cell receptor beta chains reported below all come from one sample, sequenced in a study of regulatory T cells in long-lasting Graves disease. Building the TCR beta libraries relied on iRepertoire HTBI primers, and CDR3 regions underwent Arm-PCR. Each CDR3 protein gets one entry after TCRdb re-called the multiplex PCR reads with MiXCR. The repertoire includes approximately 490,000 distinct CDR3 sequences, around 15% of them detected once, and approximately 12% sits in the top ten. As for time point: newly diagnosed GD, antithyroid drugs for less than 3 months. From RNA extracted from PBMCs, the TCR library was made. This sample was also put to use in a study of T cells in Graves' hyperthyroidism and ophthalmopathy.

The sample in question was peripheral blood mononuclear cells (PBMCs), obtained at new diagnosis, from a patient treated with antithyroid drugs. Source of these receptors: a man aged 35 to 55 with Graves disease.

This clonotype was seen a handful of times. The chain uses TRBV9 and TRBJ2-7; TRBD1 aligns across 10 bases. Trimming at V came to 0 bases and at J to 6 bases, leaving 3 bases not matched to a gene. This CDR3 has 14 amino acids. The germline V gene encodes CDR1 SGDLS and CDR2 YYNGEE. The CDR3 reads CASSVGTGGFEQYF. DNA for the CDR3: TGTGCCAGCAGCGTAGGGACAGGGGGTTTCGAGCAGTACTTC.

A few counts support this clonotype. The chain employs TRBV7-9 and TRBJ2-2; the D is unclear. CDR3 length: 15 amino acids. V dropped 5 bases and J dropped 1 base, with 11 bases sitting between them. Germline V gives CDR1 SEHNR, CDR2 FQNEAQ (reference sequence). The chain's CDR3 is CASSRGLGNTGELFF. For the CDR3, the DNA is TGTGCCAGCAGCCGCGGCTTAGGGAACACCGGGGAGCTGTTTTTT.

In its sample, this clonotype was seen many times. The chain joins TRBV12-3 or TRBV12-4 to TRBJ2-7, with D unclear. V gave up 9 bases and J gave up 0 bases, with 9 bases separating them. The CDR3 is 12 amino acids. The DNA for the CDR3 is TGTGCCAGTGGATTGAGCTCCTACGAGCAGTACTTC. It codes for CASGLSSYEQYF.

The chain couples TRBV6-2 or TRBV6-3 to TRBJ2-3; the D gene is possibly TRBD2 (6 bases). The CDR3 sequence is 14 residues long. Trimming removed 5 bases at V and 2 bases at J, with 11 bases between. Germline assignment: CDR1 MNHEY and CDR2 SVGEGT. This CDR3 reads CASSVRGNTDTQYF. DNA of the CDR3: TGTGCCAGCAGTGTTCGGGGGAACACAGATACGCAGTATTTT.

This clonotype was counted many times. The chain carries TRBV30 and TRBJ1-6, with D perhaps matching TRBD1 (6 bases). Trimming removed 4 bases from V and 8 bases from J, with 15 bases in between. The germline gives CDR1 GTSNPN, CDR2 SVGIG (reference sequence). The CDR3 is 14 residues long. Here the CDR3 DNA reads TGTGCCTGGACCGTTGGAGGGGGACATTCACCCCTCCACTTT. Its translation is CAWTVGGGHSPLHF.

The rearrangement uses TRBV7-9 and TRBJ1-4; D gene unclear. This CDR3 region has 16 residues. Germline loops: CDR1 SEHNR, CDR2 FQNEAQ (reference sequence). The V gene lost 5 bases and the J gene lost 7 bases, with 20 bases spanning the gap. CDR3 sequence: CASSRPLRTDGEKLFF. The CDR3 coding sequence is TGTGCCAGCAGCCGCCCTTTAAGGACGGACGGTGAAAAACTGTTTTTT.

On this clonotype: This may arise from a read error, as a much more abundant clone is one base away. The DNA for the CDR3 is TGTGCCAGCAGTGAAAGGACGGCAGTCCCTAAGCATTTT. Translating it yields CASSERTAVPKHF. V gene TRBV2 combines with J gene TRBJ1-5; D remains unclear. V was shortened by 2 bases and J by 14 bases, with 16 bases between the two germline ends. CDR1 and CDR2 from the germline V gene are SNHLY and FYNNEI. CDR3 size: 13 residues.

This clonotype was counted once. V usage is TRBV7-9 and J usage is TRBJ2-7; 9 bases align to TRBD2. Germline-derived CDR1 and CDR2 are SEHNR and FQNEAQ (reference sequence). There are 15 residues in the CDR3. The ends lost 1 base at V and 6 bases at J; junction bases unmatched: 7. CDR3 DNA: TGTGCCAGCAGCTTAGGGTTAGCGGGAGTTGCCGAGCAGTACTTC. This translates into CASSLGLAGVAEQYF.

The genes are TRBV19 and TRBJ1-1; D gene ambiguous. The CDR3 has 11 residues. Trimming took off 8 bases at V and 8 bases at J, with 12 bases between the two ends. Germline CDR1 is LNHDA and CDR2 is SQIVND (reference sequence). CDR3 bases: TGTGCCAGTCGAGGCAGGTCGGAAGCTTTCTTT. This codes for CASRGRSEAFF.

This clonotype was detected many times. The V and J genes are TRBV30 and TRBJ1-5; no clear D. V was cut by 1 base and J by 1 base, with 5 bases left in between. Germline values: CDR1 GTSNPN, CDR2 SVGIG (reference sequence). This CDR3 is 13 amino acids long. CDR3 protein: CAWSAMSNQPQHF. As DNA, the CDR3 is TGTGCCTGGAGTGCTATGAGCAATCAGCCCCAGCATTTT.

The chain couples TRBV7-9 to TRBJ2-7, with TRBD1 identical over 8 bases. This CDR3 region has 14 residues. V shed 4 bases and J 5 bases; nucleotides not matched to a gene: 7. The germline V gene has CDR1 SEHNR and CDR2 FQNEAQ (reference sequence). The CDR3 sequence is CASSSPGQVNEQYF. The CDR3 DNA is TGTGCCAGCAGCTCACCGGGACAGGTTAACGAGCAGTACTTC.

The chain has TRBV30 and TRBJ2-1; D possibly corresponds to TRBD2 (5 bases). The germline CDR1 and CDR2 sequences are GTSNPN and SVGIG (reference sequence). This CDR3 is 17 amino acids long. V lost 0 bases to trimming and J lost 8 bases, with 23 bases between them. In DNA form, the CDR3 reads TGTGCCTGGAGTGTACTCCTCACTAGAATCAGGTACGATGAGCAGTTCTTC. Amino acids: CAWSVLLTRIRYDEQFF.

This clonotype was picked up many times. The CDR3 DNA reads TGTGCCACCCAAGGTTCCCTCGCATATGGCTACACCTTC. As protein: CATQGSLAYGYTF. The chain couples TRBV12-3 or TRBV12-4 to TRBJ1-2, with D unresolved. V was shortened by 10 bases and J by 5 bases, with 17 bases between the two germline ends. The CDR3 spans 13 residues.

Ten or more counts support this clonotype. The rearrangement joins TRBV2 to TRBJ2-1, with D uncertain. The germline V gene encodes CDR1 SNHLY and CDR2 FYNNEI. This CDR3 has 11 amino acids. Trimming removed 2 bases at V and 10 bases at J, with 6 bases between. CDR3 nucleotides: TGTGCCAGCAGTGAAAGGCGGGAGCAGTTCTTC. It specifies CASSERREQFF.

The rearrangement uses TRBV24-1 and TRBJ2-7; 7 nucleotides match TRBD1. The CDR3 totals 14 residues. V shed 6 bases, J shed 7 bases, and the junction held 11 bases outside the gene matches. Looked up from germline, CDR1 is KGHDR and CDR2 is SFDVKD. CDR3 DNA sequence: TGTGCCACCAGTACGGGACAGCCCCCGGGGGAGCAGTACTTC. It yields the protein CATSTGQPPGEQYF.

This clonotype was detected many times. This CDR3 reads CASSLRFGAQPQHF. Written as DNA, the CDR3 is TGTGCCAGCAGTCTCCGGTTTGGAGCTCAGCCCCAGCATTTT. The chain has TRBV28 and TRBJ1-5; no clear D gene. V shed 5 bases and J shed 6 bases, with 14 bases lying between them. This CDR3 region has 14 residues. The germline CDR1 and CDR2 sequences are MDHEN and SYDVKM. Using reference TRBV28 and TRBJ1-5 for the parts outside the CDR3, the full variable domain is DVKVTQSSRYLVKRTGEKVFLECVQDMDHENMFWYRQDPGLGLRLIYFSYDVKMKEKGDIPEGYSVSREKKERFSLILESASTNQTSMYLCASSLRFGAQPQHFGDGTRLSIL.

The CDR3 is CAWAGQGRSGRTNTGELFF. Here the CDR3 DNA reads TGTGCCTGGGCAGGACAAGGAAGGAGCGGGAGGACAAACACCGGGGAGCTGTTTTTT. The J gene is TRBJ2-2, the V gene TRBV30; 9 nucleotides align to TRBD2. The V gene's germline CDR1 is GTSNPN and CDR2 SVGIG (reference sequence). The CDR3 loop spans 19 amino acids. The J segment lost 2 bases and the V segment lost 5 bases, leaving 18 bases of the junction unmatched.

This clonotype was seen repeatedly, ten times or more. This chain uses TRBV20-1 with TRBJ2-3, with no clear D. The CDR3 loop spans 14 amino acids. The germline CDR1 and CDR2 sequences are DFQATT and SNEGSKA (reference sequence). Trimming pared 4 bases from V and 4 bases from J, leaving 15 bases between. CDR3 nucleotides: TGCAGTGCTATCGCTAGACCGGGCGCAGATACGCAGTATTTT. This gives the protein CSAIARPGADTQYF.

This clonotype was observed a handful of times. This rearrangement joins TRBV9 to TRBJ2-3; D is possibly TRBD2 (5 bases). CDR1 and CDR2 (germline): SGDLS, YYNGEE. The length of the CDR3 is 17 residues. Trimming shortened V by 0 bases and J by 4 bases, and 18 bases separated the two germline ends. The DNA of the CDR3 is TGTGCCAGCAGCGTAGACCCCAGCGGCCAGGTGGCAGATACGCAGTATTTT. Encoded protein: CASSVDPSGQVADTQYF.

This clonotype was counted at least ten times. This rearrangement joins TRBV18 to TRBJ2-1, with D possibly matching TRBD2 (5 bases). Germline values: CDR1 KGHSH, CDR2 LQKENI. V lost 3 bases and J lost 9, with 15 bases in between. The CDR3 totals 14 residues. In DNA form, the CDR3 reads TGTGCCAGCTCACCGGACGGGGAGCTCGGTGAGCAGTTCTTC. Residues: CASSPDGELGEQFF.

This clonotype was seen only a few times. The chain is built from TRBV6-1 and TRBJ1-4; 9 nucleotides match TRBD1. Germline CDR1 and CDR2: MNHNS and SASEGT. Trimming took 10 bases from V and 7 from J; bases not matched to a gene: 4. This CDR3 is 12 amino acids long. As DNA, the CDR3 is TGTGCCACGGGACAGGGATTTGAAAAACTGTTTTTT. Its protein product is CATGQGFEKLFF.

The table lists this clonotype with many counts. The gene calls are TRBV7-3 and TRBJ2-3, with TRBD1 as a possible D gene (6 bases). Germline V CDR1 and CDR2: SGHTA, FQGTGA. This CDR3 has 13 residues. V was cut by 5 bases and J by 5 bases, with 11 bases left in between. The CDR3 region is CASSPQQGDTQYF. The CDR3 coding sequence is TGTGCCAGCAGCCCCCAACAGGGAGATACGCAGTATTTT.

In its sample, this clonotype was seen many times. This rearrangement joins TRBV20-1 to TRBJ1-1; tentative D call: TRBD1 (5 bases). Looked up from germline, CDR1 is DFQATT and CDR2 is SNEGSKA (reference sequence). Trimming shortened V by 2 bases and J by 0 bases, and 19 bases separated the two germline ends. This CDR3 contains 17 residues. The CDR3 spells CSARFSPPGTVNTEAFF. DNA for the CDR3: TGCAGTGCTAGATTCTCCCCTCCCGGGACTGTGAACACTGAAGCTTTCTTT.

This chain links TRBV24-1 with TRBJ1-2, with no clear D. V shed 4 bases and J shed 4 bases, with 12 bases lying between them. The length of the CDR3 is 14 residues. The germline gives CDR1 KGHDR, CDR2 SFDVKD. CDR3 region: CATSDAGRSYGYTF. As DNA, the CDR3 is TGTGCCACCAGTGACGCGGGGAGGTCCTATGGCTACACCTTC.

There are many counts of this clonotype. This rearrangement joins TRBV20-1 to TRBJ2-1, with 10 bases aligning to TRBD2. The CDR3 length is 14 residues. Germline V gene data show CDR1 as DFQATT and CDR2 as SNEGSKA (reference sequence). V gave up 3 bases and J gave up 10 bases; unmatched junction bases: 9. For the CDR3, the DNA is TGCAGTGCTAGCCTTGCTAGCGGGAGTCGGGAGCAGTTCTTC. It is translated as CSASLASGSREQFF.

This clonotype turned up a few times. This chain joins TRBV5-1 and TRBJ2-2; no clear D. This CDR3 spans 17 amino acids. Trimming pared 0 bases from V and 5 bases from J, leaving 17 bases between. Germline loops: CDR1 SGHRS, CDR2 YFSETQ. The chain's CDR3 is CASSLEVVERFTGELFF. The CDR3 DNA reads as TGCGCCAGCAGCTTGGAAGTGGTCGAAAGATTTACCGGGGAGCTGTTTTTT.

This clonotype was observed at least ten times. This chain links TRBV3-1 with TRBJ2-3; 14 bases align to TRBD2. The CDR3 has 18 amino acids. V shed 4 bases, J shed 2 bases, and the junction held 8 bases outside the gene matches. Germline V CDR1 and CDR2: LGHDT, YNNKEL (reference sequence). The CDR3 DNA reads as TGTGCCAGCAGCCGGGGACTAGCGGGAGCCTCACTCACAGATACGCAGTATTTT. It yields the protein CASSRGLAGASLTDTQYF.

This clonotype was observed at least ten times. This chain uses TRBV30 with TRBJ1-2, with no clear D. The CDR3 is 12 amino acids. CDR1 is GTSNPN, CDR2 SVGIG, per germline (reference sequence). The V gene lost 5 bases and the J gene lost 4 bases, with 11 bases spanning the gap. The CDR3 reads CAWQGTTYGYTF. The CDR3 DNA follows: TGTGCCTGGCAAGGTACAACCTATGGCTACACCTTC.